These 26 T cell receptor beta chains originate from one sample sequenced in a study of a mutant IDH1 vaccine in newly diagnosed glioma. Their antigen targets remain unknown. The sample's time point: week 5, during vaccination. Doses comprised 300 ug of mutant IDH1 20-mer peptide each, plus topical imiquimod. Repertoires were generated with immunoSEQ multiplex PCR, while TCRdb's copy carries only in-frame clones and drops some. The sample records tens of thousands of clones, roughly 80% being singletons. The input for sequencing was PBMCs, taken from a glioma patient whose treatment included an IDH1 peptide vaccine. The receptor source for this set is a woman aged 45-59 years with glioma.

The chain has TRBV6-5 and TRBJ1-5; TRBD1 is a possible D gene (6 bases). Trimming left V 5 bases short and J 4 bases short, with 9 bases between. The CDR3 is made up of 13 amino acids. CDR1 MNHEY and CDR2 SVGAGI come from the germline V gene. The CDR3 region has the DNA TGTGCCAGCAGTCGGACAGCGAATCAGCCCCAGCATTTT. This encodes CASSRTANQPQHF.

The rearrangement joins TRBV7-9 to TRBJ1-2, with a tentative D call TRBD1 (5 bases). CDR1 SEHNR and CDR2 FQNEAQ come from the germline V gene (reference sequence). The V end was cut by 2 bases, the J end by 2 bases, with 12 bases between. The length of the CDR3 is 15 residues. DNA for the CDR3: TGTGCCAGCAGCTTATCGGACGGGGCGAACTATGGCTACACCTTC. This encodes CASSLSDGANYGYTF.

A single count supports this clone. The J gene is TRBJ1-1, the V gene TRBV10-2; D unclear. Per the germline V gene, CDR1 is WSHSY and CDR2 is SAAADI. V was clipped by 3 bases and J by 4 bases, with 12 bases between them. This CDR3 contains 14 residues. The CDR3 sequence is CASSEIRVGTEAFF. CDR3 sequence (DNA): TGCGCCAGCAGTGAAATAAGGGTAGGCACTGAAGCTTTCTTT.

The rearrangement links TRBV30 to TRBJ2-5; 9 nucleotides line up with TRBD2. V gave up 6 bases and J gave up 2 bases; unmatched junction bases: 4. CDR3 length equals 13 residues. Germline V gives CDR1 GTSNPN, CDR2 SVGIG (reference sequence). This CDR3 is CACRLAGQETQYF. The CDR3 bases are TGTGCCTGTCGTCTAGCGGGGCAAGAGACCCAGTACTTC.

The chain links TRBV6-5 to TRBJ1-4, with a weak D call TRBD1 (5 bases). This CDR3 comprises 14 residues. With 0 bases removed from V and 8 bases from J, the gap between germline ends came to 10 bases. Germline V gene sequence: CDR1 MNHEY, CDR2 SVGAGI. CDR3 region: CASSYSGREEKLFF. For the CDR3, the DNA is TGTGCCAGCAGTTACTCAGGCAGGGAAGAAAAACTGTTTTTT.

V and J are TRBV18 and TRBJ1-2; D is uncertain. V was pared by 2 bases and J by 6 bases, with 10 bases between. The CDR3 covers 13 residues. The germline V gene encodes CDR1 KGHSH and CDR2 LQKENI. This CDR3 reads CASSPVEGNGYTF. Here the CDR3 DNA reads TGTGCCAGCTCACCAGTGGAGGGTAATGGCTACACCTTC. The complete variable domain, with remaining parts taken from reference TRBV18 and TRBJ1-2, reads NAGVMQNPRHLVRRRGQEARLRCSPMKGHSHVYWYRQLPEEGLKFMVYLQKENIIDESGMPKERFSAEFPKEGPSILRIQQVVRGDSAAYFCASSPVEGNGYTFGSGTRLTVV.

This clone was detected only once. The J gene is TRBJ2-7, the V gene TRBV5-5; D gene unclear. Per the germline V gene, CDR1 is SGHKS and CDR2 is YYEKEE (reference sequence). There are 13 residues in the CDR3. V lost 2 bases to trimming and J lost 2 bases, with 8 bases between them. The DNA for the CDR3 is TGTGCCAGCAGCTTAGGTTGGGCCTACGAGCAGTACTTC. This gives the protein CASSLGWAYEQYF.

The chain links TRBV4-2 to TRBJ2-1; 9 bases line up with TRBD1. Germline V gives CDR1 LGHNA, CDR2 YNFKEQ. V lost 4 bases and J lost 3; bases outside the gene matches: 10. The CDR3 is 17 residues long. This chain's CDR3 is CASSLHRGQGVYNEQFF. The DNA of the CDR3 is TGTGCCAGCAGCCTTCACCGGGGACAGGGTGTCTACAATGAGCAGTTCTTC.

V gene TRBV9 combines with J gene TRBJ2-1; D is unclear. In germline, CDR1 is SGDLS, CDR2 YYNGEE. The CDR3 sequence is 13 residues long. Trimming cost V 1 base and J 8 bases, with 10 bases left between them. The CDR3 protein is CASSVSLDDEQFF. CDR3 bases: TGTGCCAGCAGCGTAAGTCTAGACGATGAGCAGTTCTTC.

This sequence joins TRBV9 and TRBJ1-4, with D possibly TRBD1 on 5 matching bases. Per germline, CDR1 SGDLS and CDR2 YYNGEE. CDR3 length: 18 residues. The germline V and J ends were trimmed by 4 bases and 0 bases, with 19 bases remaining between them. CDR3 protein: CASSPQRGDEATNEKLFF. The CDR3 DNA follows: TGTGCCAGCAGCCCTCAAAGAGGGGACGAGGCAACTAATGAAAAACTGTTTTTT.

In its sample, this clone was seen once. The chain couples TRBV4-1 to TRBJ2-1, with D unresolved. The V end was cut by 3 bases, the J end by 0 bases, with 9 bases between. The CDR3 spans 15 residues. Germline lookup yields CDR1 MGHRA and CDR2 YSYEKL. The CDR3 loop is CASSQSESSYNEQFF. The CDR3 DNA reads as TGCGCCAGCAGCCAGTCCGAGAGCTCCTACAATGAGCAGTTCTTC.

The gene calls are TRBV4-1 and TRBJ2-7; TRBD1 or TRBD2 may be the D gene (6 bases each). The CDR3 has 14 residues. V gave up 0 bases and J gave up 3 bases, with 9 bases separating them. Germline CDR1 and CDR2: MGHRA and YSYEKL. The CDR3 is CASSQDAGHYEQYF. The CDR3 coding sequence is TGCGCCAGCAGCCAAGATGCGGGACACTACGAGCAGTACTTC.

This clone has only a few counts. The gene calls are TRBV14 and TRBJ1-1; a possible D gene is TRBD1 (6 bases). Trimming took off 2 bases at V and 7 bases at J, with 11 bases between the two ends. Germline CDR1 reads SGHDN; CDR2 reads FVKESK. The CDR3 is made up of 13 amino acids. CDR3 region: CASSQLRQDEAFF. The CDR3 DNA reads as TGTGCCAGCAGCCAACTGCGACAGGATGAAGCTTTCTTT.

This chain joins TRBV5-6 and TRBJ2-6; D remains ambiguous. The germline V gene has CDR1 SGHDT and CDR2 YYEEEE. V was trimmed by 1 base and J by 1 base, leaving 9 bases between them. The CDR3 sequence is 16 residues long. CDR3 loop: CASSLRGWSGANVLTF. CDR3 nucleotides: TGTGCCAGCAGCTTGAGAGGATGGTCTGGGGCCAACGTCCTGACTTTC. Combining the CDR3 with reference TRBV5-6 and TRBJ2-6 gives the whole variable domain DAGVTQSPTHLIKTRGQQVTLRCSPKSGHDTVSWYQQALGQGPQFIFQYYEEEERQRGNFPDRFSGHQFPNYSSELNVNALLLGDSALYLCASSLRGWSGANVLTFGAGSRLTVL.

This clone came up a few times. The rearrangement links TRBV2 to TRBJ2-5; TRBD2 is a possible D gene (6 bases). The CDR3 consists of 13 residues. The V gene lost 7 bases and the J gene lost 4 bases, with 13 bases spanning the gap. CDR1 is SNHLY, CDR2 FYNNEI, per germline. CDR3 region: CASKGVGGETQYF. As DNA, the CDR3 is TGTGCCAGCAAAGGGGTGGGGGGAGAGACCCAGTACTTC.

The CDR3 DNA is TGCAGCCTTAAAGAGGACAGGGGGACGAAGACCCAGTACTTC. Its protein is CSLKEDRGTKTQYF. The chain has TRBV29-1 and TRBJ2-5; 10 nucleotides agree with TRBD1. Germline loops: CDR1 SQVTM, CDR2 ANQGSEA. CDR3 length: 14 amino acids. The trim removed 8 bases at V and 6 bases at J, leaving 12 bases unmatched.

In DNA, the CDR3 is TGTGCCACCAGCAGAGATCGTGGTAGCGGGGTAGGGGAGACCCAGTACTTC. It is translated as CATSRDRGSGVGETQYF. The genes are TRBV15 and TRBJ2-5, with 8 bases identical to TRBD2. The CDR3 sequence is 17 residues long. In germline, CDR1 is LNHNV, CDR2 YYDKDF (reference sequence). V was pared by 0 bases and J by 5 bases, with 11 bases of the junction left unmatched.

The V and J genes are TRBV7-2 and TRBJ1-5; 7 bases agree with TRBD1. The CDR3 totals 15 residues. The germline V gene encodes CDR1 SGHTA and CDR2 FQGNSA. The V and J ends lost 5 bases and 3 bases, in that order; junction bases with no gene match: 7. The CDR3 sequence is CASSAQTGLNQPQHF. The CDR3 coding sequence is TGTGCCAGCAGCGCCCAGACAGGGCTCAATCAGCCCCAGCATTTT.

The chain combines TRBV27 with TRBJ1-1; D is uncertain. Deletions cut 6 bases from V and 0 bases from J, with 20 bases between. The CDR3 runs to 17 residues. CDR1 is MNHEY and CDR2 is SMNVEV in the germline V gene (reference sequence). The CDR3 region is CASSQHTRRQVNTEAFF. The CDR3, as DNA: TGTGCCAGCAGCCAACACACCCGACGGCAGGTGAACACTGAAGCTTTCTTT.

The chain employs TRBV19 and TRBJ2-7, with D possibly TRBD2 on 6 matching bases. The CDR3 has 14 amino acids. CDR1 is LNHDA, CDR2 SQIVND, per germline (reference sequence). Trimming removed 3 bases from V and 2 bases from J, with 11 bases in between. CDR3 amino acids: CASSIPGEAYEQYF. CDR3 in DNA: TGTGCCAGTAGTATCCCGGGGGAGGCCTACGAGCAGTACTTC.

V is TRBV28 and J is TRBJ1-5; D not resolved. Germline CDR1 is MDHEN and CDR2 is SYDVKM. The CDR3 covers 18 residues. Trimming shortened V by 3 bases and J by 3 bases, and 21 bases separated the two germline ends. The CDR3 region is CASSFSTRREVFNQPQHF. In DNA, the CDR3 is TGTGCCAGCAGTTTTAGTACACGACGAGAGGTCTTCAATCAGCCCCAGCATTTT.

The V and J genes are TRBV9 and TRBJ2-5, with D perhaps TRBD1 or TRBD2 (6 bases each). The V gene lost 0 bases and the J gene lost 7 bases, with 16 bases spanning the gap. Germline assignment: CDR1 SGDLS and CDR2 YYNGEE. The CDR3 is made up of 15 amino acids. The CDR3 DNA reads TGTGCCAGCAGCGTAGAGGGGGGTACCCCGGGGACCCAGTACTTC. This sequence encodes CASSVEGGTPGTQYF.

The chain combines TRBV7-3 with TRBJ2-2; D perhaps matches TRBD2 (7 bases). The V end lost 7 bases, the J end lost 7 bases, and 13 bases lay between the germline ends. CDR1 is SGHTA and CDR2 is FQGTGA in the germline V gene. CDR3 length: 13 amino acids. CDR3 sequence reads: CASTTGGIGELFF. In nucleotides, the CDR3 is TGTGCCAGCACCACGGGGGGCATCGGGGAGCTGTTTTTT.

This clone was recorded a few times. The chain couples TRBV2 to TRBJ1-1, with a tentative D call TRBD1 (6 bases). V was clipped by 7 bases and J by 6 bases, with 12 bases between them. Germline loops: CDR1 SNHLY, CDR2 FYNNEI. The CDR3 is 12 residues long. As DNA, the CDR3 is TGTGCCAGCAAGATAGGGGGTCCTGAAGCTTTCTTT. Translation: CASKIGGPEAFF.

The chain couples TRBV9 to TRBJ2-7; 7 bases match TRBD2. CDR1 is SGDLS and CDR2 is YYNGEE in the germline V gene. The CDR3 totals 14 residues. V lost 1 base and J lost 1; bases outside the gene matches: 2. For the CDR3, the DNA is TGTGCCAGCAGCGTAACTAGCGATTCCTACGAGCAGTACTTC. This sequence encodes CASSVTSDSYEQYF. Based on the CDR3 plus reference TRBV9 and TRBJ2-7, the full variable domain is DSGVTQTPKHLITATGQRVTLRCSPRSGDLSVYWYQQSLDQGLQFLIQYYNGEERAKGNILERFSAQQFPDLHSELNLSSLELGDSALYFCASSVTSDSYEQYFGPGTRLTVT.

This chain links TRBV7-9 with TRBJ1-3; no firm D call. Deletions cut 3 bases from V and 1 base from J, with 4 bases between. Germline CDR1 and CDR2: SEHNR and FQNEAQ (reference sequence). This CDR3 has 13 residues. The CDR3 DNA sequence: TGTGCCAGCAGCTTCGGGTCTGGAAACACCATATATTTT. It translates to CASSFGSGNTIYF.